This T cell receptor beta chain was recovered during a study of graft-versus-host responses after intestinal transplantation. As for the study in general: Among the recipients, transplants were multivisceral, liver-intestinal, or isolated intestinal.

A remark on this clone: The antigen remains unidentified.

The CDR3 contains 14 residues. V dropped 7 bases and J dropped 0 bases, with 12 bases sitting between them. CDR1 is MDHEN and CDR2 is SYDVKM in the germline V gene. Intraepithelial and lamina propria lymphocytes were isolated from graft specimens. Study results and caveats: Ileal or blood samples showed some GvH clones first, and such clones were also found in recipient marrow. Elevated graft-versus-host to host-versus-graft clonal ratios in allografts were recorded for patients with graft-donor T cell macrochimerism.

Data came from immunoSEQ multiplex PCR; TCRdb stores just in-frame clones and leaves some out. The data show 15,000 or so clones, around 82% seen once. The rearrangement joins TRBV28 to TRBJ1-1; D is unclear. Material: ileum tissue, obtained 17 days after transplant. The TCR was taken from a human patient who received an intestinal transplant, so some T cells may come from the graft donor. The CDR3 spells CASTATAMNTEAFF. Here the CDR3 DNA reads TGTGCCAGCACTGCTACAGCGATGAACACTGAAGCTTTCTTT.